This T cell receptor (beta chain) was found in a study of OX40 agonist ivuxolimab in advanced cancers. Study-wide background: Subjects had a mean age of about 57 years, with a range of roughly 20 to 79; roughly 83% were male.

Note on this clone: The antigen remains undetermined. One junction end does not reproduce the germline sequence, and a read error may be involved.

CDR3 size: 11 residues. Germline V gene data show CDR1 as DFQATT and CDR2 as SNEGSKA (reference sequence). Profiling relied on immunoSEQ multiplex PCR, and the TCRdb table lists in-frame clones only, not all of them. The sample records 100,000 to 150,000 clones, 85% to 95% being singletons. Findings of the study overall: Partial responders receiving 0.1-3.0 mg/kg showed among the lowest clonal expansion. Antigen specificity was not determined for the expanded peripheral T cells.

The rearrangement uses TRBV20-1 and TRBJ1-5; D is ambiguous. The material was CD4+ or CD8+ T cells sorted from blood, obtained in a trial of the OX40 agonist ivuxolimab. The clonotype originates from an adult with an advanced solid tumor such as melanoma, head and neck, liver or kidney cancer. The DNA for the CDR3 is TGCAGTGCTACCGCCAAGGCCCTAGTACTTTTT. Amino acids: CSATAKALVLF.